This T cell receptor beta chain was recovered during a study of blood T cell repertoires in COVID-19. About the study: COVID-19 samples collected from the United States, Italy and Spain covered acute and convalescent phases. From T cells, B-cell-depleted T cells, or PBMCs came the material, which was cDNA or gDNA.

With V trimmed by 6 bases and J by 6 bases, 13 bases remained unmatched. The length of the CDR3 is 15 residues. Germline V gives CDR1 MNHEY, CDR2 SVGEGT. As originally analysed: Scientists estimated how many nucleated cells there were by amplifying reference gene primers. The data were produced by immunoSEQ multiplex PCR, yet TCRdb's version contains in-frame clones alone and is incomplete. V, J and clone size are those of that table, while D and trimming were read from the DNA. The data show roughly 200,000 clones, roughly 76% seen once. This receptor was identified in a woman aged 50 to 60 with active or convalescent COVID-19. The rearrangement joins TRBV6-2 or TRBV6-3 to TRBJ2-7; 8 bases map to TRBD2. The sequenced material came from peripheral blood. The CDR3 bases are TGTGCCAGCAGCTCCCGGGGTAGCGGGATAAGCGAGCAGTACTTC. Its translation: CASSSRGSGISEQYF.